These 7 T cell receptor beta chains came from one sample sequenced in a study of T cells after posttransplantation cyclophosphamide. Libraries were prepared by immunoSEQ multiplex PCR; TCRdb keeps only in-frame clonotypes and omits some of them. This sample yields some 16,000 clones, of which 77% are seen a single time; around 30% belongs to the top ten. Treatment was busulfan-fludarabine conditioning, a marrow graft, and cyclophosphamide on days +3 and +4. This material consisted of CD8+ T cells sorted from PBMCs, taken just over 1,900 days after a stem cell transplant with posttransplant cyclophosphamide. The receptors were sampled from a female patient aged 40-50 years who received an allogeneic stem cell transplant from a related donor, was CMV-positive, and had no GVHD. These T cells may partly come from the graft donor.

V and J are TRBV19 and TRBJ2-3; D is possibly TRBD2 (6 bases). The CDR3 is 13 amino acids. Looked up from germline, CDR1 is LNHDA and CDR2 is SQIVND (reference sequence). V lost 8 bases, J lost 2 bases, and 11 bases lay in between. The CDR3 loop is CASGAGYTDTQYF. CDR3 nucleotide sequence: TGTGCCAGTGGGGCGGGGTACACAGATACGCAGTATTTT.

The V gene is TRBV18, the J gene TRBJ2-7, with D possibly matching TRBD2 (6 bases). CDR1 is KGHSH and CDR2 is LQKENI in the germline V gene. Between the trimmed V and J ends, which lost 1 base and 3 bases, there was a span of 13 bases. The CDR3 is 15 amino acids. CDR3 in amino acids: CASSPLGGGDYEQYF. As DNA, the CDR3 is TGTGCCAGCTCACCACTTGGTGGCGGGGACTACGAGCAGTACTTC.

The gene calls are TRBV4-3 and TRBJ2-1; 10 nucleotides align to TRBD1. This CDR3 is built from 15 residues. Germline V gene sequence: CDR1 LGHNA, CDR2 YSLEER. J gave up 7 bases and V 0 bases, and 3 bases lay outside the gene matches. The DNA of the CDR3 is TGCGCCAGCAGCCAAGAAGGGACAGGGGTGAATGAGCAGTTCTTC. This sequence encodes CASSQEGTGVNEQFF.

This chain connects TRBV4-2 to TRBJ1-2; 9 positions match TRBD1. The CDR3 runs 18 residues. Germline V lookup: CDR1 LGHNA, CDR2 YNFKEQ. The J segment lost 6 bases and the V segment lost 0 bases, leaving 14 bases of the junction unmatched. CDR3 coding DNA: TGTGCCAGCAGCCAAGATAGTGTTTTGGGGACAGGGCTCAATGGCTACACCTTC. As protein: CASSQDSVLGTGLNGYTF.

This clone was counted once. This chain connects TRBV5-1 to TRBJ1-6, with a weak D call TRBD1 (5 bases). Trimming pared 4 bases from V and 7 bases from J, leaving 24 bases between. Germline CDR1 and CDR2: SGHRS and YFSETQ. The CDR3 totals 18 residues. This CDR3 reads CASSIGTVNYHFNSPLHF. The DNA of the CDR3 is TGCGCCAGCAGCATAGGGACTGTTAATTACCACTTCAATTCACCCCTCCACTTT. Filled out from reference TRBV5-1 and TRBJ1-6, the complete variable domain reads KAGVTQTPRYLIKTRGQQVTLSCSPISGHRSVSWYQQTPGQGLQFLFEYFSETQRNKGNFPGRFSGRQFSNSRSEMNVSTLELGDSALYLCASSIGTVNYHFNSPLHFGNGTRLTVT.

This clone was counted only a few times. The rearrangement joins TRBV11-2 to TRBJ2-7; D is possibly TRBD1 (5 bases). From germline, CDR1 is SGHAT and CDR2 FQNNGV. With 5 bases removed from V and 3 bases from J, the gap between germline ends came to 23 bases. The CDR3 extends over 17 amino acids. CDR3 in amino acids: CASSQDLPQGPHYEQYF. The CDR3 DNA sequence: TGTGCCAGCAGCCAAGACCTGCCTCAGGGCCCCCACTACGAGCAGTACTTC. Complete variable domain (other parts from reference TRBV11-2 and TRBJ2-7): EAGVAQSPRYKIIEKRQSVAFWCNPISGHATLYWYQQILGQGPKLLIQFQNNGVVDDSQLPKDRFSAERLKGVDSTLKIQPAKLEDSAVYLCASSQDLPQGPHYEQYFGPGTRLTVT.

This chain uses TRBV5-1 with TRBJ2-3; 8 nucleotides agree with TRBD2. The germline V gene encodes CDR1 SGHRS and CDR2 YFSETQ. The CDR3 has 18 amino acids. Unmatched junction bases numbered 11, after V lost 0 bases and J lost 2 bases. CDR3 DNA: TGCGCCAGCAGCTTGGTGTTTCCAGCGGGGGAGGACACAGATACGCAGTATTTT. Protein sequence: CASSLVFPAGEDTDTQYF.